A single sample gave rise to the 15 T cell receptor beta chains below, sequenced in a study of T cells in women clearing cervical HPV infection. Sequencing was performed with immunoSEQ multiplex PCR; in TCRdb, only in-frame clones are kept and a portion is missing. This listing includes roughly 35,000 clones. Sequencing used blood buffy coat. These receptors originate from a woman between 18 and 69 years old with a cervical HPV16 infection that either progressed to CIN3+ or cleared (not recorded which).

Of note for this clone: The read terminates 3 residues before the CDR3 end, so the remaining end is supplied by the germline J gene. The chain recombines TRBV5-6 with TRBJ2-5; 8 bases are shared with TRBD1. The CDR3 runs 14 residues. Germline loops: CDR1 SGHDT, CDR2 YYEEEE. With V trimmed by 2 bases and J by 3 bases, 3 bases remained unmatched. The sequenced part of the CDR3 DNA is TGTGCCAGCAGCTTAACAGGGGGTAAAGAGACC. Its protein is CASSLTGGKET. The full CDR3 protein is CASSLTGGKETQYF.

As to this clone: The read stops 3 residues short of the end of the CDR3; the missing end is completed from the germline J gene. The chain links TRBV29-1 to TRBJ2-5, with a weak D call TRBD1 (8 bases). Germline V gene lookup returns CDR1 SQVTM and CDR2 ANQGSEA. This CDR3 has 15 residues. Trimming left V 4 bases short and J 5 bases short, with 20 bases between. This CDR3 reads CSVASGGVGGETQYF. The part of the CDR3 DNA that was read is TGCAGCGTTGCTTCAGGGGGCGTCGGGGGGGAGACC. Based on the CDR3 plus reference TRBV29-1 and TRBJ2-5, the full variable domain is SAVISQKPSRDICQRGTSLTIQCQVDSQVTMMFWYRQQPGQSLTLIATANQGSEATYESGFVIDKFPISRPNLTFSTLTVSNMSPEDSSIYLCSVASGGVGGETQYFGPGTRLLVL.

On this clone: The read gets to within 3 residues of the CDR3 end, and the germline J gene fills in the rest. The rearrangement joins TRBV30 to TRBJ2-5; 11 bases map to TRBD2. Germline CDR1 GTSNPN, CDR2 SVGIG (reference sequence). V gave up 2 bases and J gave up 5 bases; unmatched junction bases: 13. This CDR3 contains 17 residues. CDR3: CAWSTQLAGGSKETQYF. Partial CDR3 DNA: TGTGCCTGGAGTACTCAGCTAGCGGGAGGATCAAAGGAGACC.

On this clone itself: With the read ending 3 residues before the CDR3 end, the germline J gene is used to fill in that end. The chain carries TRBV5-1 and TRBJ1-2; 7 bases map to TRBD1. Per the germline V gene, CDR1 is SGHRS and CDR2 is YFSETQ. This CDR3 is 13 amino acids long. The CDR3 DNA, read in part, is TGCGCCAACGGGACAGAACTAGGGTTAGGC. Its translation: CANGTELGLG. The whole CDR3 protein reads CANGTELGLGYTF.

A note on this clone: With the read ending 3 residues before the CDR3 end, the germline J gene is used to fill in that end. This chain connects TRBV9 to TRBJ2-3; 7 nucleotides agree with TRBD2. This CDR3 comprises 15 residues. V lost 0 bases to trimming and J lost 4 bases; unmatched junction nucleotides: 5. CDR1 and CDR2 from the germline V gene are SGDLS and YYNGEE. This CDR3 is CASSVGVSGSDTQYF. The sequenced CDR3 bases are TGTGCCAGCAGCGTAGGGGTTAGCGGGTCAGATACG. Supplemented by reference TRBV9 and TRBJ2-3, the full variable domain reads DSGVTQTPKHLITATGQRVTLRCSPRSGDLSVYWYQQSLDQGLQFLIQYYNGEERAKGNILERFSAQQFPDLHSELNLSSLELGDSALYFCASSVGVSGSDTQYFGPGTRLTVL.

Concerning this clone itself: The read gets to within 3 residues of the CDR3 end, and the germline J gene fills in the rest. This chain joins TRBV20-1 and TRBJ2-3; 8 bases fit TRBD2. V was pared by 0 bases and J by 5 bases, with 4 bases of the junction left unmatched. The CDR3 totals 14 residues. Looked up from germline, CDR1 is DFQATT and CDR2 is SNEGSKA (reference sequence). CDR3 sequence: CSARDPGGIDTQYF. The DNA read from the CDR3 is TGCAGTGCTAGAGATCCGGGGGGGATAGATACG.

With respect to this clone: Sequencing ends 3 residues short of the CDR3 end; the germline J gene provides the rest. The chain has TRBV9 and TRBJ2-5, with TRBD2 identical over 11 bases. CDR1 and CDR2 from the germline V gene are SGDLS and YYNGEE. CDR3 length: 19 amino acids. V lost 3 bases to trimming and J lost 3 bases; unmatched junction nucleotides: 16. CDR3 region: CASSDSLESSGRAKETQYF. CDR3 bases read: TGTGCCAGCAGCGATTCCCTAGAAAGTAGCGGGAGGGCCAAAGAGACC.

Concerning this clone: The read stops 3 residues short of the end of the CDR3; the missing end is completed from the germline J gene. The chain employs TRBV20-1 and TRBJ2-7, with 7 positions matching TRBD2. The V gene's germline CDR1 is DFQATT and CDR2 SNEGSKA (reference sequence). The CDR3 covers 13 residues. V shed 3 bases, J shed 4 bases, and the junction held 6 bases outside the gene matches. The CDR3 bases that were read are TGCAGTGCTAGTCCGGGGGGACTTTACGAG. Encoded protein: CSASPGGLYE. The full CDR3 reads CSASPGGLYEQYF.

For this clone: Sequencing ends 3 residues short of the CDR3 end; the germline J gene provides the rest. The rearrangement joins TRBV10-3 to TRBJ1-2, with TRBD1 identical over 7 bases. This CDR3 has 18 residues. Trimming removed 0 bases from V and 6 bases from J; junction bases left unmatched: 16. Germline CDR1 and CDR2: ENHRY and SYGVKD. CDR3 DNA (partial): TGTGCCATCAGTGAGTCGAAAGGACAGGACGTTACCCTGGATGGC. The encoded protein is CAISESKGQDVTLDG. The whole CDR3 reads CAISESKGQDVTLDGYTF.

Regarding this clone: The CDR3 end is not reached by the read, which stops 3 residues before it; the germline J gene fills it in. V is TRBV5-1 and J is TRBJ1-1, with 8 bases identical to TRBD1. The CDR3 consists of 15 residues. V shed 4 bases, J shed 0 bases, and the junction held 5 bases outside the gene matches. Germline V CDR1 and CDR2: SGHRS, YFSETQ. CDR3 DNA, as far as it was read: TGCGCCAGCAGCACTGGACAGGGCCTGAACACTGAA. Translated: CASSTGQGLNTE. The whole CDR3 region reads CASSTGQGLNTEAFF.

As regards this clone: The read is 3 residues too short to cover the CDR3 end, so that end is filled in from the germline J gene. The chain recombines TRBV19 with TRBJ1-1; D unresolved. The CDR3 length is 13 residues. Trimming stripped 7 bases from V and 7 bases from J, with 16 bases between. Germline lookup yields CDR1 LNHDA and CDR2 SQIVND (reference sequence). CDR3 bases read: TGTGCCAGTACCACCGGGTCAACCTTTGAA. This codes for CASTTGSTFE. The full-length CDR3 reads as CASTTGSTFEAFF.

Partial CDR3 DNA: TGTGCCAGCAGCTTAGCCTACAATCAGGTTGCCCACGAG. Its protein product is CASSLAYNQVAHE. In full, the CDR3 is CASSLAYNQVAHEQYF. J is TRBJ2-7 and V is TRBV7-2; no clear D. The read ends 3 residues early relative to the CDR3; the germline J gene fills the gap. V dropped 0 bases and J dropped 5 bases, with 17 bases sitting between them. Per the germline V gene, CDR1 is SGHTA and CDR2 is FQGNSA. The CDR3 covers 16 residues.

Details on this clone: The read falls 3 residues short of the CDR3 end, and the missing part is taken from the germline J gene. The rearrangement links TRBV5-4 to TRBJ1-1, with D uncertain. CDR3 length equals 12 residues. Germline values: CDR1 SGHNT, CDR2 YYREEE (reference sequence). CDR3 DNA, as far as it was read: TGTGCCAGCAGCTTGAATCACGCCGGG. Translating gives CASSLNHAG. The full CDR3 reads CASSLNHAGAFF.

Comment on this clone: The read ends 3 residues before the CDR3 terminus; that terminus is restored from the germline J gene. V usage is TRBV20-1 and J usage is TRBJ2-3, with unresolved D. Trimming removed 4 bases at V and 2 bases at J, with 10 bases between. Germline V gives CDR1 DFQATT, CDR2 SNEGSKA (reference sequence). This CDR3 region has 13 residues. The CDR3: CSATPGDTDTQYF. The part of the CDR3 DNA that was read is TGCAGTGCTACCCCGGGTGACACAGATACG.

Concerning this clone itself: The CDR3 end is not reached by the read, which stops 3 residues before it; the germline J gene fills it in. V is TRBV7-3 and J is TRBJ2-2; TRBD2 agrees at 14 bases. This CDR3 has 15 amino acids. The V and J ends lost 5 bases and 10 bases, in that order; junction bases with no gene match: 6. Germline assignment: CDR1 SGHTA and CDR2 FQGTGA. CDR3 sequence reads: CASSQGTSGRTELFF. CDR3 DNA, as far as it was read: TGTGCCAGCAGCCAAGGGACTAGCGGGAGAACGGAG.